The 11 T cell receptor beta chains below come from one sample, sequenced in a study of human T cells and chemical hapten exposure. Stated time point: pre-sensitization, week 0. This sample's treatment: therapeutic diphenylcyclopropenone sensitization with weekly scalp DPC. One entry per CDR3 protein results from TCRdb running MiXCR on the RACE reads. Here the sample spans fewer than 300,000 distinct CDR3 sequences, 7.5% to 9% being singletons. The source material was whole blood, sampled in connection with sensitization to the hapten diphenylcyclopropenone (DPC). These receptors were collected from a woman in her forties with alopecia areata. Some clones in this sample may be carry-over from other donors' samples.

This clonotype showed up many times. The chain has TRBV28 and TRBJ2-7; 8 bases align to TRBD1. CDR3 length equals 13 residues. CDR1 is MDHEN, CDR2 SYDVKM, per germline. Losses at the gene ends were 8 bases for V and 6 bases for J; bases not matched to a gene: 9. The CDR3 coding sequence is TGTGCCAGCCGTGGACAGGGAGAAGGCGAGCAGTACTTC. It yields the protein CASRGQGEGEQYF.

The rearrangement joins TRBV5-1 to TRBJ2-1; 15 bases map to TRBD2. In germline, CDR1 is SGHRS, CDR2 YFSETQ. The CDR3 is 19 amino acids. V shed 3 bases and J 6 bases; nucleotides not matched to a gene: 13. CDR3 protein: CASSSRTSGGALSGNEQFF. The CDR3 DNA reads TGCGCCAGCAGCTCCCGGACTAGCGGGGGGGCCCTGTCTGGCAATGAGCAGTTCTTC.

This clonotype was counted only a few times. The chain employs TRBV20-1 and TRBJ1-1; 7 nucleotides agree with TRBD1. The J segment lost 0 bases and the V segment lost 6 bases, leaving 16 bases of the junction unmatched. From germline, CDR1 is DFQATT and CDR2 SNEGSKA (reference sequence). This CDR3 spans 17 amino acids. The CDR3 coding sequence is TGCAGTGCCAACCGTAGAGGGGGCTCTCCTTTGAACACTGAAGCTTTCTTT. This codes for CSANRRGGSPLNTEAFF.

This clonotype was detected ten times or more. The chain uses TRBV27 and TRBJ2-7; D ambiguous. The V and J ends lost 5 bases and 5 bases respectively, with 16 bases between them. This CDR3 is 14 amino acids long. Germline V gene data show CDR1 as MNHEY and CDR2 as SMNVEV (reference sequence). CDR3 sequence: CASSPFSERNEQYF. CDR3 DNA sequence: TGTGCCAGCAGTCCCTTCTCGGAGCGTAACGAGCAGTACTTC.

The chain is built from TRBV20-1 and TRBJ1-4, with D uncertain. The CDR3 is made up of 12 amino acids. Trimming removed 5 bases at V and 8 bases at J, with 12 bases between. The germline gives CDR1 DFQATT, CDR2 SNEGSKA (reference sequence). DNA of the CDR3: TGCAGTGCTGAAGTTGTTGGGGAAAAACTGTTTTTT. The encoded protein is CSAEVVGEKLFF.

The chain couples TRBV13 to TRBJ2-3, with D possibly being TRBD2 (5 bases). Trimming took off 1 base at V and 4 bases at J, with 12 bases between the two ends. The CDR3 covers 15 residues. CDR1 and CDR2 from the germline V gene are PRHDT and FYEKMQ (reference sequence). CDR3 region: CASSLATGSADTQYF. The CDR3 nucleotides read TGTGCCAGCAGCTTAGCGACGGGAAGTGCAGATACGCAGTATTTT.

The chain's CDR3 is CASSLDRIGGINEQYF. CDR3 in DNA: TGTGCCAGCAGTCTGGACAGGATCGGAGGGATAAACGAGCAGTACTTC. V is TRBV2 and J is TRBJ2-7, with a weak D call TRBD1 (7 bases). Between the trimmed V and J ends, which lost 5 bases and 5 bases, there was a span of 22 bases. There are 16 residues in the CDR3. Germline CDR1 is SNHLY and CDR2 is FYNNEI.

V and J are TRBV7-2 and TRBJ2-3; the D gene could be TRBD1 or TRBD2 (5 bases each). This CDR3 is built from 15 residues. Germline values: CDR1 SGHTA, CDR2 FQGNSA. V was cut by 6 bases and J by 8 bases, with 21 bases left in between. The CDR3 coding sequence is TGTGCCAGCAGTCCCGCCGGGGTGGGGCGATCTACGCAGTATTTT. Protein product: CASSPAGVGRSTQYF.

This clonotype was detected only a few times. This chain's CDR3 is CASSFGTWDRALFDEQFF. The CDR3 DNA is TGTGCCAGCAGTTTCGGGACGTGGGACAGGGCTTTATTCGATGAGCAGTTCTTC. The chain recombines TRBV12-3 or TRBV12-4 with TRBJ2-1; 9 bases line up with TRBD1. The CDR3 runs 18 residues. V gave up 3 bases and J gave up 8 bases; unmatched junction bases: 17.

This clonotype was observed a few times. This chain joins TRBV3-1 and TRBJ2-3; D unclear. Germline V gene sequence: CDR1 LGHDT, CDR2 YNNKEL (reference sequence). V dropped 3 bases and J dropped 0 bases, with 10 bases sitting between them. The CDR3 sequence is 15 residues long. The DNA for the CDR3 is TGTGCCAGCAGCCAGGTCGGAGACAGCACAGATACGCAGTATTTT. Protein: CASSQVGDSTDTQYF.

This chain uses TRBV10-3 with TRBJ2-7, with unresolved D. Germline V CDR1 and CDR2: ENHRY, SYGVKD. This CDR3 has 12 residues. V lost 0 bases and J 4 bases, leaving 4 bases between the germline ends. The CDR3 is CAISESGYEQYF. CDR3 in DNA: TGTGCCATCAGTGAGTCGGGTTACGAGCAGTACTTC.